The sequence of this T cell receptor beta chain was determined in a study of blood T cell repertoires in COVID-19. Across the study: Specimens from acute and convalescent COVID-19 originated in the United States, Italy and Spain. Sources were T cells, B-cell-depleted T cells, or PBMCs; the material itself was cDNA or gDNA.

Germline V CDR1 and CDR2: SGDLS, YYNGEE. V was pared by 4 bases and J by 1 base, with 3 bases between. The CDR3 totals 12 residues. Original processing methods: It was from reference gene primer amplification that nucleated cell counts were estimated. Sequencing used immunoSEQ multiplex PCR; TCRdb keeps in-frame clones, though not all of them. D and trimming were read from the DNA, whereas the V and J calls and clone size are those reported in that table. The sample gives approximately 52,000 clones, approximately 92% of which show up once; under 15% is in the top ten. Sequenced material: peripheral blood. The chain recombines TRBV9 with TRBJ2-1; D unresolved. This TCR was sampled from a human donor with active COVID-19. The donor label of this sample is uncertain. This chain's CDR3 is CASSQSYNEQFF. In DNA form, the CDR3 reads TGTGCCAGCAGCCAATCCTACAATGAGCAGTTCTTC.